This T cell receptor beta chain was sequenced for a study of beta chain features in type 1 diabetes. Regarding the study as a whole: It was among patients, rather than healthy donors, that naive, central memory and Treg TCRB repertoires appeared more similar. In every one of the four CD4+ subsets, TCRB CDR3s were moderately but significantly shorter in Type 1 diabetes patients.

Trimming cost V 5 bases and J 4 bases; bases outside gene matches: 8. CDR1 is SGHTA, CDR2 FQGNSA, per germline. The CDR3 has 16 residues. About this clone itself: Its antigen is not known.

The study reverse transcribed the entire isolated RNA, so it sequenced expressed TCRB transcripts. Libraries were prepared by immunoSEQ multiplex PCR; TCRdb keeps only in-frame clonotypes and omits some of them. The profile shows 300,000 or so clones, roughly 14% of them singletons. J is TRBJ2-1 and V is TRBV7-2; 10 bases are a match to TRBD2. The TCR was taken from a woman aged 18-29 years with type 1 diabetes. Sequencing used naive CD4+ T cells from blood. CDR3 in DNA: TGTGCCAGCAGCCGGAGGACTAGCGGACTATACAATGAGCAGTTCTTC. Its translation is CASSRRTSGLYNEQFF.